The clone carrying this TCR beta chain was counted only a few times. As yet, its antigen is unknown. The sample belongs to a study of blood T cells in healthy people across ages. Study-wide results and limits: Across the age range, TCR beta diversity per million T cells fell in a roughly linear way.

Next came a second PCR, run for about 6 to 12 cycles, which used a sample-barcoded 5' primer along with a J-beta primer mix. There were at least 2.5 million CDR3-containing paired-end reads obtained from each sample. Via MiXCR, TCRdb re-called the 5' RACE reads, giving one row per CDR3 protein. This table has about a million distinct CDR3 sequences, 51% appearing once. CDR1 and CDR2 from the germline V gene are SNHLY and FYNNEI. CDR3 size: 11 residues. The V end was cut by 5 bases, the J end by 12 bases, with 11 bases between. What was sequenced was blood. The V call is TRBV2, the J call TRBJ2-1; D unclear. This clonotype was obtained from an older woman in good health. The CDR3 region is CASSLVSLQFF. The CDR3 DNA is TGTGCCAGCAGTCTAGTGTCCTTGCAGTTCTTC.